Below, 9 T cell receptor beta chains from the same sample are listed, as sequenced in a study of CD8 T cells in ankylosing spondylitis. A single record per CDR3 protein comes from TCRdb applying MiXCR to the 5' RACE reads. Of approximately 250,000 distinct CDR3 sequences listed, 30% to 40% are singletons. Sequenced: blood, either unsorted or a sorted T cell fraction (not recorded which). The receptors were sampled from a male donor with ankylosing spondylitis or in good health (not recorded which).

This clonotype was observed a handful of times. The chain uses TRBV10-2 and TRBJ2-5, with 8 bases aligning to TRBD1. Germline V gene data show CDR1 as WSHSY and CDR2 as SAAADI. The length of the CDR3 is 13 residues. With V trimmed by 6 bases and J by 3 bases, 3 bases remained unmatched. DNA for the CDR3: TGCGCCAGCAGCCTACAGGGGGAAGAGACCCAGTACTTC. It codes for CASSLQGEETQYF.

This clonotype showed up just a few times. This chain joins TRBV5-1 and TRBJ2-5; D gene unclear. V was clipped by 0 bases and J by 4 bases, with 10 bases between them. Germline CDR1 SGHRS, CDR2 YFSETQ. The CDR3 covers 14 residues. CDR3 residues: CASSLAAGPETQYF. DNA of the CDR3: TGCGCCAGCAGCTTGGCGGCCGGCCCAGAGACCCAGTACTTC.

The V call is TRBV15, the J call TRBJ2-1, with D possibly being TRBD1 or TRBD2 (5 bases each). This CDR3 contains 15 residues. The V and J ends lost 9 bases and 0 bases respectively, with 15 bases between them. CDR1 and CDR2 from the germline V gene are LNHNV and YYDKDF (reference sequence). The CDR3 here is CATSSGPSSYNEQFF. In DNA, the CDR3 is TGTGCCACTTCTTCGGGGCCTAGCTCCTACAATGAGCAGTTCTTC.

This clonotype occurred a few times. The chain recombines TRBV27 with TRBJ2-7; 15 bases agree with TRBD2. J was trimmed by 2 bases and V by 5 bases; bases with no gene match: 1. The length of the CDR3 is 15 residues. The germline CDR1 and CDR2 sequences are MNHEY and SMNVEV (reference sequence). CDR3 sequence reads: CASSRTSGGAYEQYF. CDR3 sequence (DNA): TGTGCCAGCAGTCGGACTAGCGGGGGGGCCTACGAGCAGTACTTC.

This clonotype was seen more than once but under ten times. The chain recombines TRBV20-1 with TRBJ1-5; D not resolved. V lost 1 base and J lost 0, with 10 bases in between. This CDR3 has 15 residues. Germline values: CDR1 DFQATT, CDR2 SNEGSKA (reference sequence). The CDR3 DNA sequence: TGCAGTGCTAGAGTTGGAGGGTATAGCAATCAGCCCCAGCATTTT. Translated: CSARVGGYSNQPQHF.

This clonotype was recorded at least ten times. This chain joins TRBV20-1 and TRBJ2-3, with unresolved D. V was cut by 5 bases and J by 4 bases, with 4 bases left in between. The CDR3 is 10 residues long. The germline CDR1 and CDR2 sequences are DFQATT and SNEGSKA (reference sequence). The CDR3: CSAASDTQYF. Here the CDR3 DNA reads TGCAGTGCTGCTTCAGATACGCAGTATTTT.

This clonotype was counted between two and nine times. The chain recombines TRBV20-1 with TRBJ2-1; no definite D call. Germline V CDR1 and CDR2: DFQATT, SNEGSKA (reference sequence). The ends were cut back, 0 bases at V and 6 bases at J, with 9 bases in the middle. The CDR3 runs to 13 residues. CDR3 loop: CSARDLLSNEQFF. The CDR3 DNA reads TGCAGTGCTAGAGATCTCCTTTCCAATGAGCAGTTCTTC.

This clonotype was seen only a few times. DNA for the CDR3: TGCAGCGTTGAAGGGGAAGGAGGTCACGAGCAGTACTTC. Translated: CSVEGEGGHEQYF. The V and J genes are TRBV29-1 and TRBJ2-7; possible D gene TRBD2, 5 bases. V dropped 1 base and J dropped 5 bases, with 12 bases sitting between them. Germline V gene lookup returns CDR1 SQVTM and CDR2 ANQGSEA. The CDR3 totals 13 residues.

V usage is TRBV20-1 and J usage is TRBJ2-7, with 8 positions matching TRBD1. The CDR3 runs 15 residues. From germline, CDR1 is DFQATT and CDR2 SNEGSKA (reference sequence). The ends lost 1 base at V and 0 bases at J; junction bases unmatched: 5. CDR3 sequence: CSARAPGGVSYEQYF. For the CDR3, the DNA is TGCAGTGCTAGAGCCCCAGGGGGCGTCTCCTACGAGCAGTACTTC.